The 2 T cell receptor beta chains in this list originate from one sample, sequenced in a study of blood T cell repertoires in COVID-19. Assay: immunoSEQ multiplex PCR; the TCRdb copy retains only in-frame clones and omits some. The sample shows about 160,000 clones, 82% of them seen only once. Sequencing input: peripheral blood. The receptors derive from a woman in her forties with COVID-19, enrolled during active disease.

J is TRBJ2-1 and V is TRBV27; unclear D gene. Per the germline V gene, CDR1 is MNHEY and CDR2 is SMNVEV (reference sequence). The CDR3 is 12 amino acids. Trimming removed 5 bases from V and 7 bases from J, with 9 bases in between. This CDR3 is CASSRSRNEQFF. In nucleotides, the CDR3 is TGTGCCAGCAGTAGATCCAGAAATGAGCAGTTCTTC.

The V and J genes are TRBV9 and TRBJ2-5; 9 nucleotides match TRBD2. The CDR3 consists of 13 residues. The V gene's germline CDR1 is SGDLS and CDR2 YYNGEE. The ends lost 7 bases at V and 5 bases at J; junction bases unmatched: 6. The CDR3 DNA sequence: TGTGCCAGCGGGGCGGGGGGGCACGAGACCCAGTACTTC. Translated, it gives CASGAGGHETQYF.